The source of this T cell receptor beta chain is a study of cytomegalovirus exposure and HLA in healthy donors. Broader study findings: Researchers had no immune exposure information except CMV serostatus available.

Germline V gene lookup returns CDR1 SGHAT and CDR2 FQNNGV. The CDR3 has 14 residues. Trimming removed 6 bases at V and 6 bases at J, with 12 bases between. In the case of this clone: Its target is not known.

PCR involved 60 Vbeta and 13 Jbeta primers. The assay was immunoSEQ multiplex PCR, and TCRdb's table has in-frame clones only and misses some. The sample consists of about 85,000 clones, 80% of them appearing once. The sequencing sample was made of PBMCs. This sequence was found in a man aged 50 to 60 in good health and CMV-seropositive. The chain has TRBV11-2 and TRBJ1-6; perhaps TRBD1 as D (6 bases). CDR3 sequence (DNA): TGTGCCAGCAGGGAAGAGGGGGTTAATTCACCCCTCCACTTT. The encoded protein is CASREEGVNSPLHF. Filled out from reference TRBV11-2 and TRBJ1-6, the complete variable domain reads EAGVAQSPRYKIIEKRQSVAFWCNPISGHATLYWYQQILGQGPKLLIQFQNNGVVDDSQLPKDRFSAERLKGVDSTLKIQPAKLEDSAVYLCASREEGVNSPLHFGNGTRLTVT.